This T cell receptor (beta chain) was retrieved from a study of T-cell memory formation after mild COVID-19. One entry per CDR3 protein results from TCRdb running MiXCR on the 5' RACE reads. The profile shows about 110,000 distinct CDR3 sequences, about 18% of them singletons. This clonotype was detected only a few times. Germline CDR1 and CDR2: MDHEN and SYDVKM. V was cut by 3 bases and J by 6 bases, with 15 bases left in between. CDR3 length: 15 amino acids. Sequenced: PBMCs or a T cell subset sorted from them (not recorded which). The V and J genes are TRBV28 and TRBJ2-4; D possibly matches TRBD1 or TRBD2 (5 bases each). This receptor was identified in a man between 18 and 29 years old who had mild COVID-19 (a few samples of this study predate the infection). Cell type and time point are not known. The chain's CDR3 is CASSFIGRGVNIQYF. Here the CDR3 DNA reads TGTGCCAGCAGTTTCATAGGCCGAGGGGTAAACATTCAGTACTTC.